These 18 T cell receptor beta chains were all obtained from the same sample, sequenced in a study of identical twins. From the 5' RACE reads, TCRdb called clonotypes with MiXCR, one entry per CDR3 protein. The table has roughly 250,000 distinct CDR3 sequences, over 12% seen once. Sequencing input: memory (CD45RO+) T cells sorted from blood. These receptors originate from a woman under 30 in good health.

The chain joins TRBV5-4 to TRBJ1-6; 9 bases map to TRBD1. Germline V lookup: CDR1 SGHNT, CDR2 YYREEE (reference sequence). The V segment lost 3 bases and the J segment 8 bases; nucleotides outside the gene matches: 3. The CDR3 runs 14 residues. In DNA, the CDR3 is TGTGCCAGCAGCTACCGGGACAGGGATTCACCCCTCCACTTT. Its translation: CASSYRDRDSPLHF.

This rearrangement joins TRBV7-2 to TRBJ2-1, with 9 nucleotides matching TRBD2. This CDR3 spans 16 amino acids. CDR1 SGHTA and CDR2 FQGNSA come from the germline V gene. V lost 6 bases to trimming and J lost 6 bases; unmatched junction nucleotides: 12. The CDR3, as DNA: TGTGCCAGCAGGCCAAGCGGGGGGTCGCAACCCAATGAGCAGTTCTTC. Translating gives CASRPSGGSQPNEQFF.

This clonotype was observed at least ten times. J is TRBJ2-7 and V is TRBV5-1, with D possibly called TRBD1 or TRBD2 (5 bases each). CDR1 and CDR2 (germline): SGHRS, YFSETQ. This CDR3 is built from 13 residues. The ends were cut back, 7 bases at V and 6 bases at J, with 17 bases in the middle. The CDR3 DNA reads as TGCGCCAGCGGATACGCCGAGGGGCTCGAGCAGTACTTC. Residues: CASGYAEGLEQYF. Filled out from reference TRBV5-1 and TRBJ2-7, the complete variable domain reads KAGVTQTPRYLIKTRGQQVTLSCSPISGHRSVSWYQQTPGQGLQFLFEYFSETQRNKGNFPGRFSGRQFSNSRSEMNVSTLELGDSALYLCASGYAEGLEQYFGPGTRLTVT.

CDR3 amino acids: CASSPWGSGAYNEQFF. For the CDR3, the DNA is TGTGCCAGCAGCCCCTGGGGGAGCGGAGCCTACAATGAGCAGTTCTTC. This chain joins TRBV7-6 and TRBJ2-1; perhaps D is TRBD1 or TRBD2 (5 bases each). V was shortened by 5 bases and J by 2 bases, with 16 bases between the two germline ends. The CDR3 covers 16 residues. CDR1 SGHVS and CDR2 FNYEAQ come from the germline V gene.

V usage is TRBV29-1 and J usage is TRBJ1-6; 9 bases align to TRBD1. Germline CDR1 SQVTM, CDR2 ANQGSEA. V lost 6 bases to trimming and J lost 9 bases; unmatched junction nucleotides: 9. The CDR3 spans 14 residues. The CDR3 sequence is CSVMEGQGSSPLHF. CDR3 nucleotides: TGCAGCGTAATGGAGGGACAGGGAAGTTCACCCCTCCACTTT.

A few counts support this clonotype. The V gene is TRBV19, the J gene TRBJ1-5, with TRBD1 identical over 10 bases. The CDR3 is 15 residues long. Germline-derived CDR1 and CDR2 are LNHDA and SQIVND (reference sequence). V lost 8 bases, J lost 6 bases, and 10 bases stayed unmatched. DNA for the CDR3: TGTGCCAGTGGGAGACAGGGGGCGATGGGTCAGCCCCAGCATTTT. Its protein product is CASGRQGAMGQPQHF.

This clonotype has a count of ten or more. The gene calls are TRBV18 and TRBJ2-7; D is possibly TRBD2 (6 bases). The CDR3 runs to 14 residues. The V end lost 2 bases, the J end lost 2 bases, and 10 bases lay between the germline ends. Germline assignment: CDR1 KGHSH and CDR2 LQKENI. The CDR3 nucleotides read TGTGCCAGCTCACCATCGGGGGAAGCCTACGAGCAGTACTTC. It yields the protein CASSPSGEAYEQYF.

The chain joins TRBV5-6 to TRBJ1-6; 8 bases agree with TRBD1. The CDR3 runs to 15 residues. Losses at the gene ends were 2 bases for V and 6 bases for J; bases not matched to a gene: 4. Germline V gene sequence: CDR1 SGHDT, CDR2 YYEEEE. The CDR3 region is CASSFGTGVNSPLHF. As DNA, the CDR3 is TGTGCCAGCAGCTTCGGGACAGGAGTTAATTCACCCCTCCACTTT.

The chain has TRBV29-1 and TRBJ1-1; D gene ambiguous. Germline loops: CDR1 SQVTM, CDR2 ANQGSEA. The CDR3 sequence is 11 residues long. The V end lost 7 bases, the J end lost 4 bases, and 10 bases lay between the germline ends. CDR3 sequence: CSGTEGTEAFF. The CDR3 DNA reads as TGCAGCGGTACAGAGGGCACTGAAGCTTTCTTT.

This clonotype was observed a handful of times. The gene calls are TRBV30 and TRBJ2-1; 9 bases fit TRBD2. J lost 7 bases, V lost 8 bases, and 12 bases had no gene match. Germline lookup yields CDR1 GTSNPN and CDR2 SVGIG (reference sequence). The CDR3 totals 14 residues. The CDR3 spells CAGELGLAKNEQFF. The CDR3 DNA reads as TGTGCCGGAGAGCTGGGACTAGCTAAGAATGAGCAGTTCTTC.

The chain carries TRBV24-1 and TRBJ2-1, with TRBD2 as a possible D gene (5 bases). Trimming stripped 4 bases from V and 2 bases from J, with 8 bases between. Germline values: CDR1 KGHDR, CDR2 SFDVKD. This CDR3 spans 14 amino acids. The CDR3, as DNA: TGTGCCACCAGTGACTCCGGGACCTACAATGAGCAGTTCTTC. This codes for CATSDSGTYNEQFF.

Only a few counts were recorded for this clonotype. The chain links TRBV20-1 to TRBJ2-7, with D hard to call. CDR3 size: 14 residues. Trimming removed 0 bases at V and 6 bases at J, with 15 bases between. The germline CDR1 and CDR2 sequences are DFQATT and SNEGSKA (reference sequence). CDR3 DNA sequence: TGCAGTGCTAGAGATCATGTCGGGTTATCCGAGCAGTACTTC. Translating it yields CSARDHVGLSEQYF.

This chain connects TRBV12-3 or TRBV12-4 to TRBJ2-4; 8 bases are a match to TRBD1. The CDR3 is 14 residues long. The junction had 2 bases not matched to a gene; V was cut back by 2 bases and J by 5 bases. The CDR3 reads CASSLSGGENIQYF. The CDR3 bases are TGTGCCAGCAGTTTATCAGGGGGCGAAAACATTCAGTACTTC.

This clonotype was seen more than once but under ten times. The chain is built from TRBV29-1 and TRBJ2-7; TRBD1 matches 7 bases. This CDR3 comprises 12 residues. Losses at the gene ends were 7 bases for V and 0 bases for J; bases not matched to a gene: 3. Germline V gene lookup returns CDR1 SQVTM and CDR2 ANQGSEA. The CDR3, as DNA: TGCAGCGGCACAGGGGACTCCTACGAGCAGTACTTC. Its protein is CSGTGDSYEQYF.

This sequence joins TRBV6-5 and TRBJ2-7, with D perhaps matching TRBD1 or TRBD2 (5 bases each). The CDR3 covers 15 residues. The V end was cut by 4 bases, the J end by 5 bases, with 18 bases between. Germline lookup yields CDR1 MNHEY and CDR2 SVGAGI. The CDR3 DNA reads TGTGCCAGCAGTTCCCGGGGTCTAGGGGTCCACGAGCAGTACTTC. It codes for CASSSRGLGVHEQYF.

This chain links TRBV18 with TRBJ2-3; D is possibly TRBD1 or TRBD2 (5 bases each). The CDR3 runs to 14 residues. The germline gives CDR1 KGHSH, CDR2 LQKENI. V shed 1 base and J shed 10 bases, with 15 bases lying between them. The CDR3 protein is CASSPLGTTLPQYF. DNA of the CDR3: TGTGCCAGCTCACCACTAGGGACCACTCTGCCGCAGTATTTT.

The gene calls are TRBV3-1 and TRBJ2-3, with D possibly matching TRBD2 (6 bases). The V gene lost 2 bases and the J gene lost 0 bases, with 15 bases spanning the gap. Germline CDR1 LGHDT, CDR2 YNNKEL (reference sequence). The CDR3 totals 17 residues. CDR3 bases: TGTGCCAGCAGCCAATTCGACGGACTAACTAGCACAGATACGCAGTATTTT. Amino acid sequence: CASSQFDGLTSTDTQYF.

This clonotype came up a few times. The chain is built from TRBV7-9 and TRBJ1-4, with TRBD1 matching 7 bases. Germline-derived CDR1 and CDR2 are SEHNR and FQNEAQ (reference sequence). The CDR3 has 13 amino acids. Losses at the gene ends were 4 bases for V and 8 bases for J; bases not matched to a gene: 4. The DNA for the CDR3 is TGTGCCAGCAGCTCCCGAGGGGGCGAAAAACTGTTTTTT. Encoded protein: CASSSRGGEKLFF.